These 6 T cell receptor beta chains were sequenced from one sample in a study of CD4 and CD8 cells across lung adenocarcinoma regions. TCRdb itself ran the PCR reads through MiXCR, one entry per CDR3 protein. The sample consists of around 12,000 distinct CDR3 sequences, 56% of them appearing once. Material: CD8+ T cells from the margin of a lung tumor. The receptors stem from a female donor with lung adenocarcinoma. The CD4 and CD8 labels of this study may be unreliable.

The rearrangement links TRBV6-4 to TRBJ2-7, with a weak D call TRBD2 (5 bases). Germline lookup yields CDR1 MRHNA and CDR2 SNTAGT. The CDR3 is 16 amino acids. V lost 7 bases and J 2 bases, leaving 21 bases between the germline ends. The CDR3 reads CASMTPRRTLPYEQYF. DNA for the CDR3: TGTGCCAGCATGACACCGCGGAGGACTTTACCCTACGAGCAGTACTTC.

By frequency in the sample, this clonotype is medium-sized (0.01 to 0.1%). V gene TRBV30 combines with J gene TRBJ2-3, with D possibly called TRBD1 or TRBD2 (5 bases each). The CDR3 covers 15 residues. V was clipped by 2 bases and J by 6 bases, with 18 bases between them. Looked up from germline, CDR1 is GTSNPN and CDR2 is SVGIG (reference sequence). CDR3: CAWSSRGSFADTQYF. CDR3 bases: TGTGCCTGGAGTAGCCGGGGCTCCTTTGCTGATACGCAGTATTTT. The entire variable domain, with the rest obtained from reference TRBV30 and TRBJ2-3, is as follows: SQTIHQWPATLVQPVGSPLSLECTVEGTSNPNLYWYRQAAGRGLQLLFYSVGIGQISSEVPQNLSASRPQDRQFILSSKKLLLSDSGFYLCAWSSRGSFADTQYFGPGTRLTVL.

The rearrangement links TRBV4-1 to TRBJ2-5, with D perhaps given as TRBD1 or TRBD2 (5 bases each). This CDR3 spans 14 amino acids. V shed 4 bases and J shed 2 bases, with 11 bases lying between them. Germline assignment: CDR1 MGHRA and CDR2 YSYEKL. The CDR3 DNA follows: TGCGCCAGCAGCCCCCGGGACGCACAAGAGACCCAGTACTTC. Translating it yields CASSPRDAQETQYF.

This clonotype has a count of ten or more. This chain connects TRBV7-7 to TRBJ2-1; maybe TRBD2 (6 bases). The J call may be wrong; the DNA end is better matched by TRBJ2-5. Germline loops: CDR1 SSHAT, CDR2 FNYEAQ (reference sequence). This CDR3 has 14 residues. The DNA of the CDR3 is TGTGCCAGCAGCTTAGATCCGGACGGGGGGACCCAGTACTTC. Amino acids: CASSLDPDGGTQYF.

This clonotype showed up many times. This sequence joins TRBV6-1 and TRBJ2-4, with 7 bases aligning to TRBD1. With 6 bases clipped from V and 5 bases from J, the junction kept 4 bases outside the gene matches. The CDR3 spans 13 residues. Germline CDR1 MNHNS, CDR2 SASEGT. The CDR3 nucleotides read TGTGCCAGCAGAAAGGGGGCGGAAAACATTCAGTACTTC. It yields the protein CASRKGAENIQYF.

This clonotype was observed at least ten times. The chain couples TRBV6-1 to TRBJ2-6; 7 nucleotides match TRBD1. There are 18 residues in the CDR3. The trim removed 5 bases at V and 2 bases at J, leaving 12 bases unmatched. Germline V gives CDR1 MNHNS, CDR2 SASEGT. Written as DNA, the CDR3 is TGTGCCAGCAGTCCCCCCTATAGGGGGCGGACTGGGGCCAACGTCCTGACTTTC. Translated, it gives CASSPPYRGRTGANVLTF.